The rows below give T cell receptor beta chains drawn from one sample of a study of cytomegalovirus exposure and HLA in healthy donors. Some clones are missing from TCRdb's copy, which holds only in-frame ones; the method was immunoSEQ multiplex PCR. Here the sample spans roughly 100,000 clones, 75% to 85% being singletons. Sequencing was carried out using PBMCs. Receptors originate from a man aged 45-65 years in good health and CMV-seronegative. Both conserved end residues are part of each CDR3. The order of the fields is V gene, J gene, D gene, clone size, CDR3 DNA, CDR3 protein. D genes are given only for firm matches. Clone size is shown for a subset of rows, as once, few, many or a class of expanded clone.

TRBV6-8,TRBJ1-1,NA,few,TGTGCCAGCAGTCTACCTCTTAGGGACACCAAAGGAGCTTTCTTT,CASSLPLRDTKGAFF
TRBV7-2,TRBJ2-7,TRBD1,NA,TGTGCCAGCAGCTTAGCCCGGGACAGCCCCTACGAGCAGTACTTC,CASSLARDSPYEQYF
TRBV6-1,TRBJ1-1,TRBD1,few,TGTGCCAGCAGCCTGGGACAGGACGTTGAAGCTTTCTTT,CASSLGQDVEAFF
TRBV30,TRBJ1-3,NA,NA,TGTGCCTGGAGTGCCGGACAGATTGGAAACACCATATATTTT,CAWSAGQIGNTIYF
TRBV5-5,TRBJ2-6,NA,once,TGTGCCAGCAGCCCCTTGGCCAGTCACTCTGGGGCCAACGTCCTGACTTTC,CASSPLASHSGANVLTF
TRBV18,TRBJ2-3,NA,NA,TGTGCCAGCTCACCACTAGCGGACACAGATACGCAGTATTTT,CASSPLADTDTQYF
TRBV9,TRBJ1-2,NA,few,TGTGCCAGCAGCGGAGGATGGCAATGGGACTATGGCTACACCTTC,CASSGGWQWDYGYTF
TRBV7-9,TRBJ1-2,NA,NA,TGTGCCAGCAGCTTAGATCAGGGAGGCTATGGCTACACCTTC,CASSLDQGGYGYTF
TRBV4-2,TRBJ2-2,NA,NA,TGTGCCAGCAGCCAGGACGTCGGGGGGCGCACCGGGGAGCTGTTTTTT,CASSQDVGGRTGELFF
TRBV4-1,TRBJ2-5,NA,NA,TGCGCCAGCAGCCAAGATACAGGCCAAGAGACCCAGTACTTC,CASSQDTGQETQYF
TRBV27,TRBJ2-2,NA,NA,TGTGCCAGCAGTTTAGGGGTAGTCGGGGGAGGCACCGGGGAGCTGTTTTTT,CASSLGVVGGGTGELFF
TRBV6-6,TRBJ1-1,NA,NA,TGTGCCAGCAGTCATCCCCAGAACACTGAAGCTTTCTTT,CASSHPQNTEAFF
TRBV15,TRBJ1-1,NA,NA,TGTGCCACCAGCACCGGCACTGAAGCTTTCTTT,CATSTGTEAFF
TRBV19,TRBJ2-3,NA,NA,TGTGCCAGTAGTTGGGGGGGCACAGATACGCAGTATTTT,CASSWGGTDTQYF
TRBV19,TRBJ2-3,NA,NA,TGTGCCAGTAGTATAGATAAAAGGGTTTGGGACTCACCAGCAGATACGCAGTATTTT,CASSIDKRVWDSPADTQYF